Described below is a single T cell receptor (beta chain) sequence and its context. The PCR used 60 Vbeta and 13 Jbeta primers. In the original analysis: The authors later counted 70 million to 85 million unique TCR beta chains, some 11 million of them shared. Profiling relied on immunoSEQ multiplex PCR, and the TCRdb table lists in-frame clones only, not all of them. V and J calls and clone size come straight from that table; D and trimming were deduced from the DNA. The sample has fewer than 250,000 clones; about 80% are singletons. This sample stems from a study of cytomegalovirus exposure and HLA in healthy donors. Study at large: Prior work identified around 100 million unique TCR beta sequences in approximately 200 million T cells.

Germline CDR1 SGHRS, CDR2 YFSETQ. The J segment lost 6 bases and the V segment lost 0 bases, leaving 5 bases of the junction unmatched. CDR3 length: 15 amino acids. The sample taken for sequencing was PBMCs. This clonotype was obtained from a male donor in good health and CMV-seronegative. The chain joins TRBV5-1 to TRBJ2-2, with TRBD2 identical over 7 bases. The CDR3 sequence: CASSLAAGSAGELFF. The CDR3 coding sequence is TGCGCCAGCAGCTTGGCAGCGGGGTCGGCCGGGGAGCTGTTTTTT. Combining the CDR3 with reference TRBV5-1 and TRBJ2-2 gives the whole variable domain KAGVTQTPRYLIKTRGQQVTLSCSPISGHRSVSWYQQTPGQGLQFLFEYFSETQRNKGNFPGRFSGRQFSNSRSEMNVSTLELGDSALYLCASSLAAGSAGELFFGEGSRLTVL.